These 14 T cell receptor beta chains share one sample of origin, sequenced in a study of shared clonotypes between healthy human individuals. The method was immunoSEQ multiplex PCR; TCRdb's version includes in-frame clones alone and lacks a portion of them. Among 550,000 to 650,000 clones listed, roughly 95% were seen once. Cells designated naive CD8 were CD45RO-negative and were positively selected for CCR7, with terminally differentiated effector memory CD45RA+ cells excluded. What was sequenced was naive CD8+ T cells sorted from blood. These receptors originate from a woman aged 25 to 45 in good health.

CDR3 DNA sequence: TGTGCCAGCAGATACGGACAGGGGGCGGCCGGGGAGCTGTTTTTT. It codes for CASRYGQGAAGELFF. The J gene is TRBJ2-2, the V gene TRBV2; 11 nucleotides match TRBD1. Trimming at V came to 6 bases and at J to 6 bases, leaving 6 bases not matched to a gene. CDR1 is SNHLY and CDR2 is FYNNEI in the germline V gene. This CDR3 comprises 15 residues.

This clone was detected a few times. The J gene is TRBJ2-5, the V gene TRBV11-2; D is ambiguous. CDR3 size: 12 residues. Trimming stripped 0 bases from V and 5 bases from J, with 4 bases between. Germline assignment: CDR1 SGHAT and CDR2 FQNNGV. The chain's CDR3 is CASSLDEETQYF. In nucleotides, the CDR3 is TGTGCCAGCAGCTTAGATGAGGAGACCCAGTACTTC.

The chain recombines TRBV15 with TRBJ2-7; tentatively, D is TRBD1 (7 bases). The CDR3 contains 16 residues. The ends were cut back, 5 bases at V and 3 bases at J, with 20 bases in the middle. The germline gives CDR1 LNHNV, CDR2 YYDKDF (reference sequence). In nucleotides, the CDR3 is TGTGCCACCAGCGTAGGTACGACAGGGACTCACTACGAGCAGTACTTC. Its translation is CATSVGTTGTHYEQYF.

This clone has just a few counts. This chain's CDR3 is CASRDGGILSGYTF. Here the CDR3 DNA reads TGTGCCAGCAGGGACGGTGGGATCCTGAGCGGCTACACCTTC. The V gene is TRBV6-5, the J gene TRBJ1-2; no clear D. The CDR3 spans 14 residues. Trimming stripped 6 bases from V and 8 bases from J, with 19 bases between. Germline values: CDR1 MNHEY, CDR2 SVGAGI.

CDR3 sequence: CASSSGQGFGQPQHF. In DNA form, the CDR3 reads TGTGCCAGTAGTTCGGGACAGGGGTTCGGTCAGCCCCAGCATTTT. The chain has TRBV19 and TRBJ1-5, with TRBD1 matching over 10 bases. The germline V gene encodes CDR1 LNHDA and CDR2 SQIVND (reference sequence). The CDR3 has 15 amino acids. Trimming at V came to 5 bases and at J to 6 bases, leaving 7 bases not matched to a gene. Together with reference TRBV19 and TRBJ1-5, the CDR3 gives the full variable domain: DGGITQSPKYLFRKEGQNVTLSCEQNLNHDAMYWYRQDPGQGLRLIYYSQIVNDFQKGDIAEGYSVSREKKESFPLTVTSAQKNPTAFYLCASSSGQGFGQPQHFGDGTRLSIL.

The chain has TRBV9 and TRBJ1-1; no reliable D call. This CDR3 region has 16 residues. Trimming removed 4 bases from V and 0 bases from J, with 16 bases in between. The germline V gene has CDR1 SGDLS and CDR2 YYNGEE. CDR3 nucleotides: TGTGCCAGCAGCTCTAGATCCGCTCACTTGAACACTGAAGCTTTCTTT. The encoded protein is CASSSRSAHLNTEAFF.

The rearrangement joins TRBV27 to TRBJ2-1; D might be TRBD1 (7 bases). Trimming took 6 bases from V and 5 from J, leaving 20 bases between them. The V gene's germline CDR1 is MNHEY and CDR2 SMNVEV (reference sequence). The CDR3 covers 16 residues. This CDR3 reads CASSQGGGTGDNEQFF. The CDR3 DNA follows: TGTGCCAGCAGCCAGGGGGGCGGGACCGGAGACAATGAGCAGTTCTTC.

The chain joins TRBV28 to TRBJ2-7; 8 bases line up with TRBD2. The germline CDR1 and CDR2 sequences are MDHEN and SYDVKM. The CDR3 covers 16 residues. With 3 bases clipped from V and 6 bases from J, the junction kept 13 bases outside the gene matches. CDR3 in amino acids: CASSFLGTSMTSEQYF. DNA for the CDR3: TGTGCCAGCAGTTTTCTAGGGACTAGTATGACTTCCGAGCAGTACTTC.

V usage is TRBV5-8 and J usage is TRBJ2-5; no firm D call. The V gene lost 4 bases and the J gene lost 5 bases, with 18 bases spanning the gap. Germline CDR1 and CDR2: SGHTS and YDEGEE. The CDR3 consists of 15 residues. CDR3 sequence: CASSDSQLAPETQYF. The CDR3 DNA sequence: TGTGCCAGCAGCGACTCCCAGTTGGCCCCTGAGACCCAGTACTTC.

The chain uses TRBV4-1 and TRBJ1-1; D ambiguous. This CDR3 has 13 amino acids. CDR1 MGHRA and CDR2 YSYEKL come from the germline V gene. V was clipped by 0 bases and J by 3 bases, with 5 bases between them. Here the CDR3 reads CASSQEDYTEAFF. CDR3 in DNA: TGCGCCAGCAGCCAAGAAGATTACACTGAAGCTTTCTTT.

This clone was detected only once. V gene TRBV27 combines with J gene TRBJ2-5; 9 positions agree with TRBD2. This CDR3 is built from 16 residues. J was trimmed by 5 bases and V by 0 bases; bases with no gene match: 7. CDR1 and CDR2 from the germline V gene are MNHEY and SMNVEV (reference sequence). Here the CDR3 DNA reads TGTGCCAGCAGTTTATCCCCGCGGGGGGGGCGGGAGACCCAGTACTTC. Its protein product is CASSLSPRGGRETQYF.

The V gene is TRBV4-1, the J gene TRBJ1-6; D is unresolved. The CDR3 covers 15 residues. The V end lost 0 bases, the J end lost 14 bases, and 17 bases lay between the germline ends. The germline V gene encodes CDR1 MGHRA and CDR2 YSYEKL. The CDR3 here is CASSQDGQASGTLHF. The CDR3, as DNA: TGCGCCAGCAGCCAAGATGGGCAGGCCAGCGGGACCCTCCACTTT.

This chain connects TRBV19 to TRBJ2-1; D unclear. V lost 2 bases and J 4 bases, leaving 6 bases between the germline ends. From germline, CDR1 is LNHDA and CDR2 SQIVND (reference sequence). The CDR3 contains 13 residues. CDR3 coding DNA: TGTGCCAGTAGTATACCGAAGTACAATGAGCAGTTCTTC. It translates to CASSIPKYNEQFF.

V and J are TRBV27 and TRBJ2-6, with TRBD1 as a possible D gene (5 bases). There are 16 residues in the CDR3. The V end lost 0 bases, the J end lost 4 bases, and 10 bases lay between the germline ends. Germline loops: CDR1 MNHEY, CDR2 SMNVEV (reference sequence). The DNA of the CDR3 is TGTGCCAGCAGTTTATCAGCAGGGTCAGGGGCCAACGTCCTGACTTTC. Its protein product is CASSLSAGSGANVLTF.